This T cell receptor beta chain was profiled in a study of blood T cells in healthy people across ages (dated by TCRdb to about 2015). About the study as a whole: Template switching captured roughly one uniquely barcoded TCR beta cDNA molecule per two T cells in model experiments. To avoid experimental bias, donors of different ages were spread randomly across the sequencing lanes. Donors were grouped into four age groups: young (average roughly 17 years), middle-aged (around 39), aged (around 60) and long-lived (around 80). Using deep sequencing normalized with unique cDNA molecular identifiers, the study measured how TCR beta repertoire diversity changes with age. The study analyzed two additional independent replicas of 1 million unique cDNA reads from the same blood draw for two donors, one aged 18 to 30 and one aged 80 or older.

There are a few counts of this clonotype. No antigen is known for it. The record has no base qualities; no much larger clone is one base away. Systemically healthy Caucasian individuals from Russia, roughly 40 in total and aged roughly 6 to 100 years, were included as donors. Approximately 10 milliliters of peripheral blood were collected from each donor into EDTA-treated Vacutainer tubes. Ficoll-Paque density-gradient centrifugation was used to isolate PBMCs, with at least 6.5 million per sample. Trizol reagent was used to extract total RNA from PBMCs, with at least 5 micrograms per sample. The percentages of naive CD45RAhigh/CD27high T cells were determined by flow cytometry on a PBMC aliquot from every donor. The paper's findings and limits, for the study overall: Conclusive comparison of naive and antigen-experienced compartments was prevented by the profiling of bulk unsorted PBMCs. Donor CMV infection status was unknown, potentially confounding age-related changes in expanded clonotypes. Estimates of total diversity from one million sequenced T cells were regarded as lower bounds and underestimates. A strong correlation was found between observed TCR beta diversity and the percentage of naive T cells measured by flow cytometry. As age increased, observed TCR beta diversity per million T cells dropped in a roughly linear way, and a significant reduction was already evident by age roughly 40. Compared with the aged group, the long-lived group had more naive CD4+ T cells, fewer expanded clones and increased TCR diversity, suggesting age selection.

Spanning cysteine to phenylalanine, the CDR3 consists of 15 amino acids. Here the CDR3 DNA is all that survives: 45 bases in frame from base 1. V loses 0 bases at its end and J loses 5 bases; junction bases beyond the gene matches: 9. Per the germline V gene (reference sequence), DFQATT is the CDR1 and SNEGSKA is the CDR2. The library was made by 5' RACE. The instrument was an Illumina HiSeq 2500. The second PCR ran for about 7 to 11 cycles and used a J-beta primer mix along with a sample-barcoded 5' primer. Each TCR beta cDNA molecule received a unique molecular identifier from a template-switch 5' adaptor carrying 12 random nucleotides. Each sample yielded at least 2.5 million CDR3-containing paired-end reads. First-strand cDNA synthesis was performed from all RNA using the Mint cDNA synthesis kit, with priming by a TRBC-specific oligonucleotide. After uracil-DNA glycosylase treatment, a first 18-cycle PCR used universal primers M1SS and BC2_uni_R on all cDNA. Per the authors' processing: For normalization, 1 million high-quality reads, each with a distinct molecular identifier, were randomly selected from each sample. Instead of being binned into consensus sequences, reads with shared molecular identifiers were discarded. MiTCR, run with a Q25 quality threshold and the strictest error-elimination algorithm, handled CDR3 identification, clonotype clustering and error correction. A nonparametric unseen species model with Euler transformation was used to estimate lower-bound total TCR beta diversity. The raw public reads went through TCRdb reprocessing: fastp at Q25, MiXCR clone calling, in-frame beta chains kept. Duplicate CDR3 protein sequences are folded into a single record with the most common DNA and genes. TCRdb, not the original authors, processed these V and J calls. Within this sample are some 1.4 million distinct CDR3 sequences, with around 42% of them counted one time only. The leading ten clones occupy under 8% of the sample.

This sequence originates from a woman under 30 in good health. The chain employs TRBV20-1 and TRBJ2-5, and TRBD2 matches 7 of the central bases. The sequencing input was blood. The DNA reads TGCAGTGCTAGAGACGCCGGGACTACCCAGGAGACCCAGTACTTC. Translated, it reads CSARDAGTTQETQYF.